One sample yielded the 21 T cell receptor beta chains listed below, sequenced in a study of T-cell memory formation after mild COVID-19. TCRdb re-derived calls from the 5' RACE reads in MiXCR, one entry per CDR3 protein. The data hold 350,000 to 400,000 distinct CDR3 sequences, with over 20% observed a single time. The sequenced sample consisted of PBMCs or a T cell subset sorted from them (not recorded which). The receptors shown here come from an adult woman who had mild COVID-19 (a few samples of this study predate the infection). Cell type and time point are not known.

This clonotype was recorded many times. The rearrangement links TRBV18 to TRBJ2-7; tentatively, D is TRBD2 (6 bases). Trimming took 2 bases from V and 3 from J, leaving 8 bases between them. The germline gives CDR1 KGHSH, CDR2 LQKENI. This CDR3 has 13 amino acids. CDR3 nucleotide sequence: TGTGCCAGCTCACCAGGGGGGAACTACGAGCAGTACTTC. Amino acids: CASSPGGNYEQYF.

There are a few counts of this clonotype. The chain employs TRBV6-1 and TRBJ2-2, with D uncertain. V was trimmed by 1 base and J by 8 bases, leaving 5 bases between them. There are 12 residues in the CDR3. Germline-derived CDR1 and CDR2 are MNHNS and SASEGT. CDR3 in DNA: TGTGCCAGCAGTGAAGTCGTAGGGGAGCTGTTTTTT. It codes for CASSEVVGELFF.

CDR3 sequence: CASSTTSAETQYF. DNA of the CDR3: TGTGCCAGCAGCACAACTAGCGCCGAGACCCAGTACTTC. The V call is TRBV12-3 or TRBV12-4, the J call TRBJ2-5; TRBD2 aligns across 7 bases. V lost 6 bases, J lost 5 bases, and 6 bases stayed unmatched. This CDR3 spans 13 amino acids.

V usage is TRBV3-1 and J usage is TRBJ2-5; TRBD2 matches 13 bases. The V and J ends lost 4 bases and 7 bases, in that order; junction bases with no gene match: 9. The CDR3 contains 16 residues. Germline CDR1 is LGHDT and CDR2 is YNNKEL (reference sequence). The chain's CDR3 is CASSPRTSGGIVTQYF. In DNA, the CDR3 is TGTGCCAGCAGCCCCCGGACTAGCGGGGGTATCGTGACCCAGTACTTC.

CDR3 in amino acids: CSAKTSGRAHEQYF. The CDR3 nucleotides are TGCAGTGCTAAGACTAGCGGGAGGGCCCACGAGCAGTACTTC. V is TRBV20-1 and J is TRBJ2-7, with 14 bases that match TRBD2. With V trimmed by 4 bases and J by 5 bases, 4 bases remained unmatched. CDR3 length: 14 amino acids. Per the germline V gene, CDR1 is DFQATT and CDR2 is SNEGSKA (reference sequence).

This sequence joins TRBV10-3 and TRBJ1-4; D is possibly TRBD1 (6 bases). The CDR3 is 13 residues long. Trimming stripped 2 bases from V and 7 bases from J, with 8 bases between. Germline values: CDR1 ENHRY, CDR2 SYGVKD. CDR3 protein: CAISEPRGEKLFF. The CDR3 DNA is TGTGCCATCAGTGAGCCCAGGGGTGAAAAACTGTTTTTT.

This chain uses TRBV6-5 with TRBJ2-1; D call uncertain. Per germline, CDR1 MNHEY and CDR2 SVGAGI. The CDR3 consists of 11 residues. Between the trimmed V and J ends, which lost 2 bases and 13 bases, there was a span of 9 bases. The DNA for the CDR3 is TGTGCCAGCAGTTACCTCGGTTTTCAGTTCTTC. This translates into CASSYLGFQFF.

The chain is built from TRBV3-1 and TRBJ2-2; tentative D call: TRBD2 (6 bases). CDR1 and CDR2 (germline): LGHDT, YNNKEL (reference sequence). The ends were cut back, 4 bases at V and 3 bases at J, with 9 bases in the middle. This CDR3 has 14 amino acids. In DNA form, the CDR3 reads TGTGCCAGCAGCCGAGGCGGGGACACCGGGGAGCTGTTTTTT. This codes for CASSRGGDTGELFF.

The V and J genes are TRBV7-2 and TRBJ2-5; 7 bases match TRBD1. The CDR3 extends over 19 amino acids. The germline gives CDR1 SGHTA, CDR2 FQGNSA. V was pared by 2 bases and J by 2 bases, with 17 bases of the junction left unmatched. The CDR3 spells CASSLPPLKDRTRQETQYF. As DNA, the CDR3 is TGTGCCAGCAGCTTACCCCCCCTTAAGGACAGGACTCGACAAGAGACCCAGTACTTC.

The chain has TRBV5-1 and TRBJ2-3; 8 nucleotides agree with TRBD2. The germline V gene encodes CDR1 SGHRS and CDR2 YFSETQ. This CDR3 spans 16 amino acids. V shed 1 base, J shed 6 bases, and the junction held 10 bases outside the gene matches. The CDR3 spells CASSLMERGTADTQYF. CDR3 DNA sequence: TGCGCCAGCAGCTTGATGGAGCGGGGGACCGCCGATACGCAGTATTTT.

A few counts support this clonotype. V usage is TRBV15 and J usage is TRBJ2-5; 8 bases line up with TRBD1. The CDR3 is 14 amino acids. V lost 5 bases, J lost 5 bases, and 7 bases stayed unmatched. Per the germline V gene, CDR1 is LNHNV and CDR2 is YYDKDF (reference sequence). The CDR3 is CATSPSGGVETQYF. The CDR3 region has the DNA TGTGCCACCAGCCCCTCAGGGGGCGTGGAGACCCAGTACTTC.

V and J are TRBV21-1 and TRBJ2-7; the DNA was not used to check the table's D call, TRBD1. TRBV21-1 is deemed a pseudogene. This CDR3 has 15 amino acids. The CDR3 here is CARARFGTGLAEQYF. The CDR3 bases are TGTGCCAGAGCGCGTTTCGGGACAGGTTTGGCCGAGCAGTACTTC.

Points on this clonotype: It is unclear where the CDR3 begins or ends on the DNA, so no DNA is shown, and the CDR3 is as TCRdb lists it. The chain couples TRBV10-1 to TRBJ2-2; TRBD2, as called in the table, went unchecked against the DNA. Germline V gene data show CDR1 as WNHNN and CDR2 as SYGVQD (reference sequence). The CDR3 has 14 amino acids, counting both end residues. CDR3 in amino acids: CASGRGPSSGSCFF.

This clonotype showed up just a few times. V and J are TRBV12-3 or TRBV12-4 and TRBJ1-1; no reliable D call. The V end lost 3 bases, the J end lost 5 bases, and 25 bases lay between the germline ends. The CDR3 length is 18 residues. CDR3 in DNA: TGTGCCAGCAGTTTGGCGGGGTTATGGGAGGGAAGGGTTACTGAAGCTTTCTTT. It yields the protein CASSLAGLWEGRVTEAFF.

The genes are TRBV7-3 and TRBJ2-2, with a tentative D call TRBD1 (5 bases). Germline values: CDR1 SGHTA, CDR2 FQGTGA. This CDR3 comprises 16 residues. V lost 0 bases and J lost 0, with 8 bases in between. CDR3 region: CASSLTGRANTGELFF. The CDR3, as DNA: TGTGCCAGCAGCTTAACTGGCAGGGCGAACACCGGGGAGCTGTTTTTT. Variable domain in full (rest from reference TRBV7-3 and TRBJ2-2): GAGVSQTPSNKVTEKGKYVELRCDPISGHTALYWYRQSLGQGPEFLIYFQGTGAADDSGLPNDRFFAVRPEGSVSTLKIQRTERGDSAVYLCASSLTGRANTGELFFGEGSRLTVL.

In its sample, this clonotype was seen many times. CDR3 sequence reads: CSARTGLAGGPRETQYF. In DNA, the CDR3 is TGCAGTGCTAGAACGGGACTAGCGGGGGGGCCGAGGGAGACCCAGTACTTC. This chain connects TRBV20-1 to TRBJ2-5; 16 bases are a match to TRBD2. The ends lost 2 bases at V and 5 bases at J; junction bases unmatched: 8. The CDR3 is 17 residues long. Germline V lookup: CDR1 DFQATT, CDR2 SNEGSKA (reference sequence).

The rearrangement uses TRBV7-8 and TRBJ1-6; D gene uncertain. V lost 2 bases and J 5 bases, leaving 13 bases between the germline ends. This CDR3 region has 16 residues. CDR1 is SGHVS and CDR2 is FQNEAQ in the germline V gene. CDR3 protein: CASSLTGSADNSPLHF. Written as DNA, the CDR3 is TGTGCCAGCAGCTTAACGGGTTCGGCGGATAATTCACCCCTCCACTTT.

This clonotype was counted only a few times. This rearrangement joins TRBV10-2 to TRBJ2-1, with 14 bases that match TRBD2. Germline V gene lookup returns CDR1 WSHSY and CDR2 SAAADI. V shed 0 bases and J 6 bases; nucleotides not matched to a gene: 4. CDR3 size: 17 residues. In DNA, the CDR3 is TGCGCCAGCAGTGAGTCGGGGACTAGCGGGAGTGGCAATGAGCAGTTCTTC. Amino acids: CASSESGTSGSGNEQFF.

The rearrangement links TRBV12-3 or TRBV12-4 to TRBJ1-2; D gene uncertain. This CDR3 region has 12 residues. The V end was cut by 0 bases, the J end by 5 bases, with 4 bases between. The CDR3 DNA sequence: TGTGCCAGCAGTTTAGCGCAGTATGGCTACACCTTC. Amino acids: CASSLAQYGYTF.

There are a few counts of this clonotype. The rearrangement uses TRBV5-1 and TRBJ2-3, with D possibly matching TRBD2 (6 bases). V lost 7 bases to trimming and J lost 2 bases, with 11 bases between them. The germline V gene encodes CDR1 SGHRS and CDR2 YFSETQ. CDR3 length: 13 amino acids. This chain's CDR3 is CASARGTTDTQYF. CDR3 DNA sequence: TGCGCCAGCGCGCGGGGAACCACAGATACGCAGTATTTT.

This clonotype was observed at least ten times. The chain uses TRBV9 and TRBJ2-7; D gene unclear. Per germline, CDR1 SGDLS and CDR2 YYNGEE. The CDR3 consists of 14 residues. Trimming took off 2 bases at V and 7 bases at J, with 16 bases between the two ends. The CDR3 loop is CASSVSPRPEEQYF. As DNA, the CDR3 is TGTGCCAGCAGCGTTTCCCCCCGTCCGGAAGAGCAGTACTTC.